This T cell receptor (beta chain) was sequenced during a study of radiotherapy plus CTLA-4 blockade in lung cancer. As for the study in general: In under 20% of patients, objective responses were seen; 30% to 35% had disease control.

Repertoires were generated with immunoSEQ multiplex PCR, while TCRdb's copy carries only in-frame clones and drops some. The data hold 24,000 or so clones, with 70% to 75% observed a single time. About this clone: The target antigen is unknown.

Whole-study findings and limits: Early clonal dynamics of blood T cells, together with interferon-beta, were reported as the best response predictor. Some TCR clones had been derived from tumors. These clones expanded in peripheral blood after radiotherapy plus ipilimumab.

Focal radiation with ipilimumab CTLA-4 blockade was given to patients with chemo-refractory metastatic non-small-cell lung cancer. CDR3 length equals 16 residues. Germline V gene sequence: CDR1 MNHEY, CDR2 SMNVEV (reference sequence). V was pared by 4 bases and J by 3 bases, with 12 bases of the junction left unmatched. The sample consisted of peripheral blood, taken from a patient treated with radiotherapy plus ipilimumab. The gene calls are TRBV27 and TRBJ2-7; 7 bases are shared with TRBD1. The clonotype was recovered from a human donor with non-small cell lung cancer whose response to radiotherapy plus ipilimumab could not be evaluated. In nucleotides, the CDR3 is TGTGCCAGCAGTTCCTCCCCTAGACAGGGTGGCTACGAGCAGTACTTC. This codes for CASSSSPRQGGYEQYF.